One T cell receptor (beta chain) is described in this entry. The source of the sample is a study of blood T cell repertoires in COVID-19. Study-wide context: PBMCs, B-cell-depleted T cells, or T cells provided the cDNA or gDNA that made up the material.

In the authors' methods: It was from reference gene primer amplification that nucleated cell counts were estimated. TCRdb's copy holds only in-frame clones and misses some; the assay was immunoSEQ multiplex PCR. V and J calls and clone size are copied from that table; D and trimming were computed from the DNA. The data show 200,000 to 250,000 clones, 80% to 90% seen once. In germline, CDR1 is SEHNR, CDR2 FQNEAQ (reference sequence). The J segment lost 7 bases and the V segment lost 2 bases, leaving 2 bases of the junction unmatched. CDR3 length: 13 residues. V and J are TRBV7-9 and TRBJ2-1, with 7 bases identical to TRBD1. This clonotype originated in a woman aged 25 to 45 with acute COVID-19. The specimen sequenced was PBMCs or T cells enriched from blood (not recorded which). The CDR3 is CASSLQQGNEQFF. In DNA form, the CDR3 reads TGTGCCAGCAGCTTACAACAGGGGAATGAGCAGTTCTTC.